The clone carrying this T cell receptor beta chain was seen more than once but under ten times. The protocol was immunoSEQ multiplex PCR, while the TCRdb copy is restricted to in-frame clones and leaves out a portion. The repertoire holds approximately 150,000 clones, with under 85% as singletons. The sample comes from a study of blood T cell repertoires in COVID-19. Whole-study context: The origin of the acute and convalescent COVID-19 samples was the United States, Italy and Spain.

The sequenced sample consisted of peripheral blood. The source of this sequence is a man between 65 and 85 years old who had recovered from COVID-19.

CDR3 nucleotides: TGTGCCAGCAGCCCCGGACAGGGGAGTGACTATGGCTACACCTTC. It codes for CASSPGQGSDYGYTF. The rearrangement uses TRBV5-5 and TRBJ1-2; 9 nucleotides line up with TRBD1. The ends lost 4 bases at V and 3 bases at J; junction bases unmatched: 7. In germline, CDR1 is SGHKS, CDR2 YYEKEE (reference sequence). The CDR3 totals 15 residues. Full variable domain (remainder filled in from reference TRBV5-5 and TRBJ1-2): DAGVTQSPTHLIKTRGQQVTLRCSPISGHKSVSWYQQVLGQGPQFIFQYYEKEERGRGNFPDRFSARQFPNYSSELNVNALLLGDSALYLCASSPGQGSDYGYTFGSGTRLTVV.